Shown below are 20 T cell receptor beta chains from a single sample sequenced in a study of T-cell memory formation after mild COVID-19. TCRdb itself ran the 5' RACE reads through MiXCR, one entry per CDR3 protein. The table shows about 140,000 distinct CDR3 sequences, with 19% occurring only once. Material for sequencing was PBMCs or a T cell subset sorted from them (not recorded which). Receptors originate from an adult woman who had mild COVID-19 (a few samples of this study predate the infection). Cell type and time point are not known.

The chain's CDR3 is CSAHPPSKTQYF. The CDR3 coding sequence is TGCAGTGCCCACCCCCCCTCGAAGACCCAGTACTTC. This chain links TRBV20-1 with TRBJ2-5; D remains ambiguous. The CDR3 is 12 residues long. V was pared by 6 bases and J by 6 bases, with 14 bases between. Germline V gene lookup returns CDR1 DFQATT and CDR2 SNEGSKA (reference sequence).

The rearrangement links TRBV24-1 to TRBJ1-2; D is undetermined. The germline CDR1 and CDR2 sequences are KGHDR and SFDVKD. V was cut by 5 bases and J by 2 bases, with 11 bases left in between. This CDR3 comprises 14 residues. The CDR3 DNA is TGTGCCACCAGTGCCGGCGGTTCAAACTATGGCTACACCTTC. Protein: CATSAGGSNYGYTF.

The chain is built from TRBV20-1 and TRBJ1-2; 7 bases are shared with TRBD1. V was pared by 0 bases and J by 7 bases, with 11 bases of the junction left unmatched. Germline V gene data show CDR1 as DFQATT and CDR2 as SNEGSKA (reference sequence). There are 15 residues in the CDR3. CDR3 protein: CSAREIQGRNSGYTF. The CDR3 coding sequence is TGCAGTGCTAGAGAGATACAGGGGAGGAATTCTGGCTACACCTTC.

In DNA, the CDR3 is TGTGCCAGCAGGCAGGGGAGAGAGACCCAGTACTTC. This codes for CASRQGRETQYF. This chain connects TRBV28 to TRBJ2-5, with a tentative D call TRBD1 (6 bases). The CDR3 consists of 12 residues. V lost 6 bases, J lost 4 bases, and 9 bases lay in between. Per germline, CDR1 MDHEN and CDR2 SYDVKM.

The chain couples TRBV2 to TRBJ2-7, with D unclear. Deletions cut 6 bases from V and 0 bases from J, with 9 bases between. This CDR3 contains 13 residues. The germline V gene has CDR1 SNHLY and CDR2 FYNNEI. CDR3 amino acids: CASSWESSYEQYF. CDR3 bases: TGTGCCAGCAGCTGGGAATCCTCCTACGAGCAGTACTTC.

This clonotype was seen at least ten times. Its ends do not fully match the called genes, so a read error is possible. CDR3 residues: CASSLAGGPYNEQFF. The CDR3 DNA reads TGTGCCAGCAGCTTAGCGGGAGGTCCCTACAATGAGCAGTTCTTC. This chain joins TRBV12-3 or TRBV12-4 and TRBJ2-1; 10 bases agree with TRBD2. The CDR3 is 15 amino acids.

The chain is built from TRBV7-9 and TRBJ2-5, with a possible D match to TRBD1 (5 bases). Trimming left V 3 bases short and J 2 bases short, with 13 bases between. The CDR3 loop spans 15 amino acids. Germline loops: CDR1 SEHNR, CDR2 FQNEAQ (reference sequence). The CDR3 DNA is TGTGCCAGCAGCTTTCCCCAGGGCGGTCAAGAGACCCAGTACTTC. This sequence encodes CASSFPQGGQETQYF.

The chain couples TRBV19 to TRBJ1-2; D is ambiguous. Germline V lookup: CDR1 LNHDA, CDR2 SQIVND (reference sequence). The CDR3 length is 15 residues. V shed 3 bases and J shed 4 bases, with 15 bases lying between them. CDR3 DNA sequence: TGTGCCAGTAGTATCCGATTTGTCCCCAGCTATGGCTACACCTTC. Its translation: CASSIRFVPSYGYTF.

The CDR3 nucleotides read TGTGCCAGCAGCTTAGCCGCCAGGGCGGGGGATTCACCCCTCCACTTT. Its translation is CASSLAARAGDSPLHF. V gene TRBV7-2 combines with J gene TRBJ1-6; D might be TRBD1 (5 bases). Trimming took 0 bases from V and 8 from J, leaving 14 bases between them. The CDR3 covers 16 residues. Germline V CDR1 and CDR2: SGHTA, FQGNSA.

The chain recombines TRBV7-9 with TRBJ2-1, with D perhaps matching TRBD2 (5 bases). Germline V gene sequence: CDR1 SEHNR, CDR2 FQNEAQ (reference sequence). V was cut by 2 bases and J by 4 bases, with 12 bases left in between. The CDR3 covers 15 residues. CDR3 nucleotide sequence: TGTGCCAGCAGCTTACACGACCGGACTTACAATGAGCAGTTCTTC. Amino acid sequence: CASSLHDRTYNEQFF.

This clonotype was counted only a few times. The CDR3 here is CASSVGLGSGGYEQYF. For the CDR3, the DNA is TGTGCCAGCAGCGTAGGCCTGGGTAGCGGGGGATACGAGCAGTACTTC. This sequence joins TRBV9 and TRBJ2-7; 9 bases line up with TRBD2. The ends lost 0 bases at V and 4 bases at J; junction bases unmatched: 8. The CDR3 spans 16 residues. Germline values: CDR1 SGDLS, CDR2 YYNGEE.

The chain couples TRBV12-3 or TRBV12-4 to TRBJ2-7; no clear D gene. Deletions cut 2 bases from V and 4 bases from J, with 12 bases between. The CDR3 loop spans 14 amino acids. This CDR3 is CASSLMDTVYEQYF. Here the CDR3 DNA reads TGTGCCAGCAGTTTAATGGATACGGTTTACGAGCAGTACTTC.

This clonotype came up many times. CDR3 residues: CASSPEGQEAFF. CDR3 sequence (DNA): TGCGCCAGCAGCCCAGAGGGACAGGAAGCTTTCTTT. The chain couples TRBV5-1 to TRBJ1-1; 7 bases match TRBD1. The CDR3 is made up of 12 amino acids. V lost 4 bases, J lost 8 bases, and 5 bases stayed unmatched. Germline loops: CDR1 SGHRS, CDR2 YFSETQ.

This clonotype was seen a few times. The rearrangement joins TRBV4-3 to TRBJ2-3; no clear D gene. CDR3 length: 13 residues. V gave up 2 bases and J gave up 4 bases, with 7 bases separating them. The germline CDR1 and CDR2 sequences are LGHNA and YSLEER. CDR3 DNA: TGCGCCAGCAGCCAATCCTACGCAGATACGCAGTATTTT. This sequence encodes CASSQSYADTQYF.

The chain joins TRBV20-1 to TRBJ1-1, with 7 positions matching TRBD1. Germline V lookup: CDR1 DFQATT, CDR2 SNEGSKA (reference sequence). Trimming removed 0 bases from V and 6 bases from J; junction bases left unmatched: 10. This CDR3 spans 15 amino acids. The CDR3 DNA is TGCAGTGCTAGAGACGGAATAAGAACAGGGGCTGAAGCTTTCTTT. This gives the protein CSARDGIRTGAEAFF.

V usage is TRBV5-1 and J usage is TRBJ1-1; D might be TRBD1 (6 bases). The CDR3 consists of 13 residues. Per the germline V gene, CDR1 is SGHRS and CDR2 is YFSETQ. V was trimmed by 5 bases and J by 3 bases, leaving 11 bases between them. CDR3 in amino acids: CASSWRGDTEAFF. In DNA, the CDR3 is TGCGCCAGCAGTTGGAGGGGGGACACTGAAGCTTTCTTT.

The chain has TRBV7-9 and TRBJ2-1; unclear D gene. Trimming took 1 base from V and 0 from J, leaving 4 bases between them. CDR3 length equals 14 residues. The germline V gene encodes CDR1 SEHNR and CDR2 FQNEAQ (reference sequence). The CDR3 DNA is TGTGCCAGCAGCTTAGGAGCCTCCTACAATGAGCAGTTCTTC. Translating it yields CASSLGASYNEQFF.

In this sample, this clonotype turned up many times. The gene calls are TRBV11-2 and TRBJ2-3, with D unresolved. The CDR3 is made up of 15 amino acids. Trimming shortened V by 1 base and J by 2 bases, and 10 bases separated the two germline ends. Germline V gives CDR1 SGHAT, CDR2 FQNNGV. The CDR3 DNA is TGTGCCAGCAGCTTAGGTCTTTTATACACAGATACGCAGTATTTT. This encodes CASSLGLLYTDTQYF. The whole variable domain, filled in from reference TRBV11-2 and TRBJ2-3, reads EAGVAQSPRYKIIEKRQSVAFWCNPISGHATLYWYQQILGQGPKLLIQFQNNGVVDDSQLPKDRFSAERLKGVDSTLKIQPAKLEDSAVYLCASSLGLLYTDTQYFGPGTRLTVL.

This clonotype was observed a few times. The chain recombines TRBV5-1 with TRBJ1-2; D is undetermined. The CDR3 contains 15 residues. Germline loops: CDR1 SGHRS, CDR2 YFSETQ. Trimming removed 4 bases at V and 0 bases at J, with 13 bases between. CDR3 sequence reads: CASSPAAGSNYGYTF. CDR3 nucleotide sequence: TGCGCCAGCAGCCCCGCGGCAGGATCTAACTATGGCTACACCTTC.

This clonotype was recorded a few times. In DNA, the CDR3 is TGTGCCAGCCAATCTCGGCCTTCCAAGAGCACAGATACGCAGTATTTT. Its translation: CASQSRPSKSTDTQYF. The V and J genes are TRBV12-3 or TRBV12-4 and TRBJ2-3, with D hard to call. The CDR3 has 16 residues. V lost 8 bases and J 0 bases, leaving 18 bases between the germline ends.